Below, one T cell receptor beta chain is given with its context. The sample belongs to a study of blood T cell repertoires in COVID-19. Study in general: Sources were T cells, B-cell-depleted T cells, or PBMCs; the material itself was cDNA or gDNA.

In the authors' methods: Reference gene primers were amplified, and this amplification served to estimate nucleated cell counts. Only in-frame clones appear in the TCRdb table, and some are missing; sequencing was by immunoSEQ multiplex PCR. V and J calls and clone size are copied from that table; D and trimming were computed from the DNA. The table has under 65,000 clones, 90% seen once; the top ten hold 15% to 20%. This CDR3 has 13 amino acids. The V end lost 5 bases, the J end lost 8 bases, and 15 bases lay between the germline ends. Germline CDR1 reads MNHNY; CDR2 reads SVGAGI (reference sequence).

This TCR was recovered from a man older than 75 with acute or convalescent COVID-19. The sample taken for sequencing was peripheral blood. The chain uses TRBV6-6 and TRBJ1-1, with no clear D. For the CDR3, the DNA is TGTGCCAGCAGTCATCAAGACACCATAGAAGCTTTCTTT. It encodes CASSHQDTIEAFF.